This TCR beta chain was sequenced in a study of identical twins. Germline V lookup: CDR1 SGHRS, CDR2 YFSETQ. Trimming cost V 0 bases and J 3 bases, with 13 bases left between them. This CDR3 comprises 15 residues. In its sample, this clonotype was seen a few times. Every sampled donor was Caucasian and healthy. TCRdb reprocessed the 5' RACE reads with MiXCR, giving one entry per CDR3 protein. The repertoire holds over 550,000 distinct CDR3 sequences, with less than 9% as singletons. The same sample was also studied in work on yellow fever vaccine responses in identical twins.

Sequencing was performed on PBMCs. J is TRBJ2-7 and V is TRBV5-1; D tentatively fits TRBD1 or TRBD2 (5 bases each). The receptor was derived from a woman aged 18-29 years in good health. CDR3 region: CASSLAGTGLYEQYF. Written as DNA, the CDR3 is TGCGCCAGCAGCTTGGCCGGGACGGGCCTCTACGAGCAGTACTTC.